This T cell receptor beta chain was captured in a study of OX40 agonist ivuxolimab in advanced cancers. The sample holds one count of this clone. The length of the CDR3 is 14 residues. Trimming shortened V by 1 base and J by 4 bases, and 12 bases separated the two germline ends. Per germline, CDR1 SGHDT and CDR2 YYEEEE. Sequencing was performed with immunoSEQ multiplex PCR; in TCRdb, only in-frame clones are kept and a portion is missing. The data show tens of thousands of clones, with roughly nine tenths seen just once and 11% held by the top ten. This TCR came from an adult with an advanced solid tumor such as melanoma, head and neck, liver or kidney cancer. The chain joins TRBV5-6 to TRBJ2-7; D call uncertain. Specimen: CD4+ or CD8+ T cells sorted from blood, collected in a trial of the OX40 agonist ivuxolimab. The CDR3, as DNA: TGTGCCAGCAGCTTGAGGCGGAACGAGTACGAGCAGTACTTC. Its protein product is CASSLRRNEYEQYF.